One sample yielded the 2 T cell receptor beta chains listed below, sequenced in a study of blood T cell repertoires in COVID-19. Sequencing used immunoSEQ multiplex PCR; TCRdb keeps in-frame clones, though not all of them. The data contain under 300,000 clones, approximately 86% of them seen just once; the ten biggest clones take up roughly 3.5%. Sample: PBMCs or T cells enriched from blood (not recorded which). The receptors originated from a woman aged 40 to 50 with acute COVID-19.

The chain links TRBV23-1 to TRBJ2-7; D possibly corresponds to TRBD1 (5 bases). TRBV23-1 is labeled an ORF, and its function is uncertain. The CDR3 covers 15 residues. V was trimmed by 0 bases and J by 1 base, leaving 10 bases between them. The CDR3 reads CASSQSNDRSYEQYF. The CDR3 bases are TGCGCCAGCAGTCAATCAAACGACAGATCCTACGAGCAGTACTTC.

J is TRBJ2-3 and V is TRBV6-1; D call uncertain. CDR1 and CDR2 (germline): MNHNS, SASEGT. There are 15 residues in the CDR3. V dropped 2 bases and J dropped 2 bases, with 11 bases sitting between them. The CDR3 region has the DNA TGTGCCAGCAGTGAACAGGCGTCCCCCACAGATACGCAGTATTTT. This gives the protein CASSEQASPTDTQYF.